The clone carrying this T cell receptor beta chain showed up just once. How the authors handled the data: It was from reference gene primer amplification that nucleated cell counts were estimated. Libraries were prepared by immunoSEQ multiplex PCR; TCRdb keeps only in-frame clonotypes and omits some of them. V and J calls and clone size are those listed in that table; D and trimming were worked out from the DNA. The sample consists of about 20,000 clones, 91% of them appearing once. The data were obtained in a study of blood T cell repertoires in COVID-19. Study as a whole: The study drew acute and convalescent COVID-19 samples from the United States, Italy and Spain.

CDR1 is SNHLY and CDR2 is FYNNEI in the germline V gene. Trimming removed 2 bases from V and 6 bases from J; junction bases left unmatched: 8. The CDR3 spans 16 residues. The source of this sequence is a man aged 65 to 79 with active COVID-19. Sequencing input: peripheral blood. The V gene is TRBV2, the J gene TRBJ2-2, with 8 positions matching TRBD2. The CDR3 nucleotides are TGTGCCAGCAGTGAATGGCCCGGGGGGGTGTCCGGGGAGCTGTTTTTT. It encodes CASSEWPGGVSGELFF. Full variable domain (missing parts from reference TRBV2 and TRBJ2-2): EPEVTQTPSHQVTQMGQEVILRCVPISNHLYFYWYRQILGQKVEFLVSFYNNEISEKSEIFDDQFSVERPDGSNFTLKIRSTKLEDSAMYFCASSEWPGGVSGELFFGEGSRLTVL.